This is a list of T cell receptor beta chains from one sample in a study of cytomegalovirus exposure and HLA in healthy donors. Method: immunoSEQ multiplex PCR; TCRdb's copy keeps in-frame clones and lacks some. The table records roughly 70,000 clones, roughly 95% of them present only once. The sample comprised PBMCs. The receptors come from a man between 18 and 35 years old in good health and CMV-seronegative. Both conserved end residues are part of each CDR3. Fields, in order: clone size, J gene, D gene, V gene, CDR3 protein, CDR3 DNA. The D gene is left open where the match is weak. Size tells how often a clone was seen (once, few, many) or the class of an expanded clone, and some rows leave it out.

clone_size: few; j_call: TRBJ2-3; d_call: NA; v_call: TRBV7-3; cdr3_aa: CASSLGSGIDTQYF; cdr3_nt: TGTGCCAGCAGCTTAGGCTCAGGGATAGATACGCAGTATTTT
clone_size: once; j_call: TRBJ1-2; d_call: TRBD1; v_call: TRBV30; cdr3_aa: CAWRDRGNYGYTF; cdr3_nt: TGTGCCTGGCGGGACAGGGGAAACTATGGCTACACCTTC
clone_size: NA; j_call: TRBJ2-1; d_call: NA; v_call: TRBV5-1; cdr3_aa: CASSLGVVSYNEQFF; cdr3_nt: TGCGCCAGCAGCTTAGGGGTGGTCTCCTACAATGAGCAGTTCTTC
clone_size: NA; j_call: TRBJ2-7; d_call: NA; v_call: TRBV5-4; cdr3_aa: CASSPSADLIDEQYF; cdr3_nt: TGTGCCAGCAGTCCATCAGCGGACTTGATTGACGAGCAGTACTTC
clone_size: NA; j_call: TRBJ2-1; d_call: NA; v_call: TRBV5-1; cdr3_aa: CASNSGISYNEQFF; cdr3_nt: TGCGCCAGCAATTCAGGGATTTCCTACAATGAGCAGTTCTTC
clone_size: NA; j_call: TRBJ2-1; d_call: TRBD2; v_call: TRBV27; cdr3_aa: CASSPIAGLYNEQFF; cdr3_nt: TGTGCCAGCAGCCCGATAGCGGGGTTATACAATGAGCAGTTCTTC
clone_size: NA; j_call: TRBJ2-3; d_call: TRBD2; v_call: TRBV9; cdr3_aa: CASSVLSGATDTQYF; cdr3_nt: TGTGCCAGCAGCGTACTGAGCGGGGCCACAGATACGCAGTATTTT
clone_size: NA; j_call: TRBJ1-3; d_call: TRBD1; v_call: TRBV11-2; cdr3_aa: CASSSRRTGGQAGNTIYF; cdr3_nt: TGTGCCAGCAGCTCACGGAGAACAGGGGGTCAGGCTGGAAACACCATATATTTT
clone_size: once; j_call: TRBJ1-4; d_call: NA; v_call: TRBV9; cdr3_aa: CASSVALAANEKLFF; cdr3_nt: TGTGCCAGCAGCGTAGCTCTTGCGGCTAATGAAAAACTGTTTTTT
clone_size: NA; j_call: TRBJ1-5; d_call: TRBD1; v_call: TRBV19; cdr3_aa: CASRSPRDSYSNQPQHF; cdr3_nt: TGTGCCAGTAGGAGCCCCCGGGACAGTTATAGCAATCAGCCCCAGCATTTT
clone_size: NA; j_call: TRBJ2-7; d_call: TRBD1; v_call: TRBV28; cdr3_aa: CASSLGWTGGYEQYF; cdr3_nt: TGTGCCAGCAGTTTAGGCTGGACAGGGGGCTACGAGCAGTACTTC
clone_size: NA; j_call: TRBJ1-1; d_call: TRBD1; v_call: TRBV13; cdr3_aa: CASSLSRTGVMGVDTEAFF; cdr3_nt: TGTGCCAGCAGCTTATCGAGGACAGGTGTAATGGGAGTGGACACTGAAGCTTTCTTT
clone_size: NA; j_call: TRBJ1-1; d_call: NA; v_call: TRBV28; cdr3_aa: CASSPERIGNTEAFF; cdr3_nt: TGTGCCAGCAGTCCTGAGCGCATAGGGAACACTGAAGCTTTCTTT
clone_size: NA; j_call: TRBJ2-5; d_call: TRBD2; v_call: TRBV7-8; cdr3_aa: CASSLPGGGEETQYF; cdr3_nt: TGTGCCAGCAGCCTTCCGGGAGGGGGAGAAGAGACCCAGTACTTC
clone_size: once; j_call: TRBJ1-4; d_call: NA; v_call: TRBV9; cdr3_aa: CASSVDSGSNEKLFF; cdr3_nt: TGTGCCAGCAGCGTAGACTCAGGCTCTAATGAAAAACTGTTTTTT
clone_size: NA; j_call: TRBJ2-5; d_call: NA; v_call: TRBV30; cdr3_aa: CAWSVRQREIQYF; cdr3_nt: TGTGCCTGGAGTGTACGACAGAGAGAGATCCAGTACTTC
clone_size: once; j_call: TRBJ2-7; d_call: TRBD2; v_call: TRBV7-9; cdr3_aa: CASSSTLGGSSYEQYF; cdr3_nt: TGTGCCAGCAGCTCCACCCTCGGGGGGTCTTCCTACGAGCAGTACTTC
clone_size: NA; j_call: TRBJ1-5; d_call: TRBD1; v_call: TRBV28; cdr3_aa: CATRDSLGSNQPQHF; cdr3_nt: TGTGCCACCCGGGACAGCTTAGGGAGCAATCAGCCCCAGCATTTT
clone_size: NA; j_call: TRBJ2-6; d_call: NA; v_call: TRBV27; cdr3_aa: CASMRALSGANVLTF; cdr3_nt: TGTGCCAGCATGAGGGCCCTCTCTGGGGCCAACGTCCTGACTTTC
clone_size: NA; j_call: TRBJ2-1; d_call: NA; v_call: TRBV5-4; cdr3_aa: CASSLPGFGDNEQFF; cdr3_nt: TGTGCCAGCAGCTTGCCGGGTTTTGGAGACAATGAGCAGTTCTTC
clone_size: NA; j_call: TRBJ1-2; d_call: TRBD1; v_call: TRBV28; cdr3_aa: CASSLWDRLYGYTF; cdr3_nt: TGTGCCAGCAGTTTATGGGACAGGCTCTATGGCTACACCTTC
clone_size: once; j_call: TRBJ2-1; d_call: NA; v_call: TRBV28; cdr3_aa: CASSSWTVNEQFF; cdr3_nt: TGTGCCAGCAGTTCCTGGACAGTCAATGAGCAGTTCTTC
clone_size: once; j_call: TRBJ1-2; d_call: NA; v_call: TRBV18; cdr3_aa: CASSPTGSDGYTF; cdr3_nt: TGTGCCAGCTCACCAACAGGGTCAGATGGCTACACCTTC
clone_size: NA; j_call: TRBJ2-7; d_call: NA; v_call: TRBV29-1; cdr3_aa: CSVGQVDEQYF; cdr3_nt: TGCAGCGTTGGTCAGGTCGACGAGCAGTACTTC
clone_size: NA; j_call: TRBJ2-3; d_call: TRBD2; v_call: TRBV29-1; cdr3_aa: CSAAPVAGGPLTQYF; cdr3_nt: TGCAGCGCCGCACCGGTAGCGGGGGGGCCTCTCACGCAGTATTTT
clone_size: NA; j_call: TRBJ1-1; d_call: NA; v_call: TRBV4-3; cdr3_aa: CASSPFTSQNTEAFF; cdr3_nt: TGCGCCAGCAGCCCCTTCACGAGCCAGAACACTGAAGCTTTCTTT
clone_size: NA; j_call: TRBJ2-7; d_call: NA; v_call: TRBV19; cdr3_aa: CASSPKISSSYEQYF; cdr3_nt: TGTGCCAGTAGTCCCAAGATATCCAGCTCCTACGAGCAGTACTTC
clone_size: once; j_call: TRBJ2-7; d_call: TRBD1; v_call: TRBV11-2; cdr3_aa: CASSSDRASSYEQYF; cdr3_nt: TGTGCCAGCAGCTCCGACAGGGCCTCATCCTACGAGCAGTACTTC
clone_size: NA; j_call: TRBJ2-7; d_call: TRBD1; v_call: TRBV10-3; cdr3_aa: CAISGDRRWDEQYF; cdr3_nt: TGTGCCATCAGTGGGGACAGAAGGTGGGACGAGCAGTACTTC
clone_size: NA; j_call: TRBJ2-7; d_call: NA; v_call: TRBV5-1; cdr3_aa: CASSAPPTGNYEQYF; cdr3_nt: TGCGCCAGCAGCGCCCCCCCCACAGGGAACTACGAGCAGTACTTC
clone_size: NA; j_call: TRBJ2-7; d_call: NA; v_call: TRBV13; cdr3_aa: CASSLSMASWGQSYEQYF; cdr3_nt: TGTGCCAGCAGCTTAAGTATGGCCTCGTGGGGGCAAAGTTACGAGCAGTACTTC